The next 19 T cell receptor beta chains were all read from a single sample in a study of cytomegalovirus exposure and HLA in healthy donors. TCRdb's copy holds only in-frame clones and misses some; the assay was immunoSEQ multiplex PCR. The table lists about 150,000 clones, 85% to 90% of them singletons. The sample comprised PBMCs. All receptors derive from a woman younger than 30 in good health and CMV-seropositive.

V is TRBV28 and J is TRBJ2-3; D perhaps matches TRBD2 (6 bases). The V gene lost 2 bases and the J gene lost 0 bases, with 18 bases spanning the gap. This CDR3 is 18 amino acids long. Per germline, CDR1 MDHEN and CDR2 SYDVKM. For the CDR3, the DNA is TGTGCCAGCAGTTTAAGCGGACTAACGTTTACTAGCACAGATACGCAGTATTTT. Protein: CASSLSGLTFTSTDTQYF.

This chain joins TRBV5-6 and TRBJ2-5; 9 bases fit TRBD2. Germline CDR1 reads SGHDT; CDR2 reads YYEEEE. The CDR3 runs 16 residues. Trimming cost V 0 bases and J 2 bases; bases outside gene matches: 5. CDR3 loop: CASSLGTSAFQETQYF. The CDR3 bases are TGTGCCAGCAGCTTGGGGACTAGCGCCTTTCAAGAGACCCAGTACTTC. The whole variable domain, remainder taken from reference TRBV5-6 and TRBJ2-5, is DAGVTQSPTHLIKTRGQQVTLRCSPKSGHDTVSWYQQALGQGPQFIFQYYEEEERQRGNFPDRFSGHQFPNYSSELNVNALLLGDSALYLCASSLGTSAFQETQYFGPGTRLLVL.

This chain uses TRBV13 with TRBJ2-4, with TRBD1 as a possible D gene (6 bases). The length of the CDR3 is 16 residues. The germline CDR1 and CDR2 sequences are PRHDT and FYEKMQ (reference sequence). Trimming left V 0 bases short and J 1 base short, with 10 bases between. CDR3 sequence (DNA): TGTGCCAGCAGCTTAGGCCTAAGGGGGGCCAAAAACATTCAGTACTTC. This gives the protein CASSLGLRGAKNIQYF.

The genes are TRBV11-3 and TRBJ2-5; a possible D gene is TRBD2 (6 bases). The V end lost 0 bases, the J end lost 5 bases, and 10 bases lay between the germline ends. Germline CDR1 and CDR2: SGHNT and YENEEA. The CDR3 totals 14 residues. Written as DNA, the CDR3 is TGTGCCAGCAGCTTAGATACGGGAGCGGAGACCCAGTACTTC. Residues: CASSLDTGAETQYF.

J is TRBJ2-1 and V is TRBV30; possibly TRBD2 for D (6 bases). The CDR3 runs 14 residues. CDR1 and CDR2 from the germline V gene are GTSNPN and SVGIG (reference sequence). With 3 bases removed from V and 2 bases from J, the gap between germline ends came to 11 bases. The CDR3 region has the DNA TGTGCCTGGAGGGGGACTCTTCCCTACAATGAGCAGTTCTTC. Its protein is CAWRGTLPYNEQFF.

This sequence joins TRBV10-1 and TRBJ2-5, with D possibly TRBD1 on 5 matching bases. Germline V gene lookup returns CDR1 WNHNN and CDR2 SYGVQD (reference sequence). There are 13 residues in the CDR3. Trimming took off 11 bases at V and 1 base at J, with 14 bases between the two ends. Here the CDR3 reads CAYTDISQETQYF. Here the CDR3 DNA reads TGCGCCTATACGGACATTTCCCAAGAGACCCAGTACTTC.

CDR3 sequence: CASSQGPADRVFGANYGYTF. Here the CDR3 DNA reads TGCGCCAGCAGCCAAGGCCCTGCGGACAGGGTTTTTGGGGCAAACTATGGCTACACCTTC. The chain joins TRBV4-1 to TRBJ1-2; 8 positions match TRBD1. The junction had 18 bases not matched to a gene; V was cut back by 1 base and J by 2 bases. The CDR3 consists of 20 residues. Germline V gives CDR1 MGHRA, CDR2 YSYEKL.

CDR3 nucleotides: TGTGCCAGCAGTTTCCGCGGGAGCGAGCAGTACTTC. Encoded protein: CASSFRGSEQYF. V gene TRBV5-4 combines with J gene TRBJ2-7; TRBD2 matches 7 bases. The J segment lost 6 bases and the V segment lost 5 bases, leaving 5 bases of the junction unmatched. The CDR3 extends over 12 amino acids. The germline V gene has CDR1 SGHNT and CDR2 YYREEE (reference sequence).

The chain joins TRBV2 to TRBJ2-3; 13 bases align to TRBD2. The CDR3 is 17 amino acids. The junction had 12 bases not matched to a gene; V was cut back by 6 bases and J by 6 bases. Looked up from germline, CDR1 is SNHLY and CDR2 is FYNNEI. The CDR3 DNA reads TGTGCCAGCAGAGCTGGACTAGCGGGAGTCCCCATGGATACGCAGTATTTT. Translated, it gives CASRAGLAGVPMDTQYF.

V is TRBV9 and J is TRBJ2-1; perhaps TRBD2 as D (6 bases). Trimming took off 2 bases at V and 2 bases at J, with 11 bases between the two ends. The CDR3 extends over 15 amino acids. CDR1 is SGDLS and CDR2 is YYNGEE in the germline V gene. CDR3 in DNA: TGTGCCAGCAGCGTCTCGCGGGGACCCTACAATGAGCAGTTCTTC. It specifies CASSVSRGPYNEQFF. Filled out from reference TRBV9 and TRBJ2-1, the complete variable domain reads DSGVTQTPKHLITATGQRVTLRCSPRSGDLSVYWYQQSLDQGLQFLIQYYNGEERAKGNILERFSAQQFPDLHSELNLSSLELGDSALYFCASSVSRGPYNEQFFGPGTRLTVL.

The chain carries TRBV7-2 and TRBJ2-1, with TRBD1 matching over 7 bases. The CDR3 loop spans 15 amino acids. The V segment lost 7 bases and the J segment 7 bases; nucleotides outside the gene matches: 13. Germline CDR1 and CDR2: SGHTA and FQGNSA. CDR3 region: CASIPRQGFYNEQFF. The CDR3 DNA is TGTGCCAGCATTCCAAGACAGGGTTTCTATAATGAGCAGTTCTTC.

The rearrangement links TRBV5-8 to TRBJ2-1; no clear D. CDR3 length: 11 amino acids. V lost 4 bases and J lost 4, with 3 bases in between. CDR1 and CDR2 (germline): SGHTS, YDEGEE. The CDR3, as DNA: TGTGCCAGCAGCGCGTACAATGAGCAGTTCTTC. It is translated as CASSAYNEQFF.

V gene TRBV7-3 combines with J gene TRBJ2-3; maybe TRBD2 (5 bases). CDR1 is SGHTA and CDR2 is FQGTGA in the germline V gene. This CDR3 is built from 15 residues. V lost 2 bases, J lost 1 base, and 10 bases lay in between. The CDR3 spells CASSLSGGRTDTQYF. The CDR3 DNA sequence: TGTGCCAGCAGCTTATCGGGCGGGCGCACAGATACGCAGTATTTT.

V gene TRBV4-3 combines with J gene TRBJ2-7; no firm D call. Germline values: CDR1 LGHNA, CDR2 YSLEER. V gave up 0 bases and J gave up 3 bases, with 6 bases separating them. The CDR3 sequence is 13 residues long. CDR3 DNA sequence: TGCGCCAGCAGCCAAGAGGCCCTCTACGAGCAGTACTTC. Translated: CASSQEALYEQYF.

The rearrangement joins TRBV6-5 to TRBJ2-7, with 7 bases matching TRBD1. The CDR3 length is 15 residues. CDR1 is MNHEY, CDR2 SVGAGI, per germline. CDR3 DNA: TGTTCCCAAGGGGACAGCCAACCTAGTTCCTACGAGCAGTACTTC. This codes for CSQGDSQPSSYEQYF.

The chain couples TRBV6-1 to TRBJ2-3; 11 bases align to TRBD2. V lost 3 bases to trimming and J lost 4 bases; unmatched junction nucleotides: 12. CDR3 length equals 18 residues. Germline lookup yields CDR1 MNHNS and CDR2 SASEGT. The CDR3 protein is CASSDISGRARSADTQYF. The CDR3 bases are TGTGCCAGCAGTGACATTAGCGGGAGGGCCAGGTCAGCAGATACGCAGTATTTT.

The chain uses TRBV6-5 and TRBJ1-1; 8 bases map to TRBD1. J was trimmed by 4 bases and V by 2 bases; bases with no gene match: 3. The germline gives CDR1 MNHEY, CDR2 SVGAGI. This CDR3 region has 14 residues. CDR3 residues: CASSYNRGSTEAFF. CDR3 DNA sequence: TGTGCCAGCAGTTACAACAGGGGGAGCACTGAAGCTTTCTTT.

In this sample, this clone turned up a few times. The gene calls are TRBV5-1 and TRBJ1-2; TRBD1 matches 9 bases. The CDR3 is 14 residues long. The trim removed 4 bases at V and 2 bases at J, leaving 3 bases unmatched. CDR1 is SGHRS and CDR2 is YFSETQ in the germline V gene. The CDR3 DNA is TGCGCCAGCAGCCGGGACAGGGACAACTATGGCTACACCTTC. Amino acids: CASSRDRDNYGYTF.

The chain is built from TRBV5-1 and TRBJ2-1; no firm D call. The CDR3 length is 15 residues. Germline-derived CDR1 and CDR2 are SGHRS and YFSETQ. Trimming took off 0 bases at V and 0 bases at J, with 7 bases between the two ends. The CDR3 protein is CASSLDASSYNEQFF. The CDR3 nucleotides are TGCGCCAGCAGCTTGGATGCTAGCTCCTACAATGAGCAGTTCTTC.